The clone carrying this T cell receptor beta chain was recorded a few times. Its antigen is undetermined. Time point of the sample: patch test 1, 2 weeks after DPC sensitization. The sample's treatment: therapeutic diphenylcyclopropenone sensitization with weekly scalp DPC. Suited to DPC and affected by alopecia, the donors ranged from 18 to 70 years old. These data originate in a study of human T cells and chemical hapten exposure. Study at large: Researchers reported sensitizing a roughly 2 cm by roughly 2 cm upper inner arm skin site with 2% DPC. Study-level points and caveats: Those TCRs sitting above 1 in 1000 frequency stayed the same with DPC sensitization. Relative to control repertoires, expanded TCRs gave rise to significantly more large CDR3 similarity clusters.

TCRdb re-called the RACE reads through MiXCR, storing one row per CDR3 protein. Counted here are tens of thousands of distinct CDR3 sequences, 7.5% to 9% occurring once; the ten biggest clones make up about 1.6%. This material consisted of whole blood, taken in connection with sensitization to the hapten diphenylcyclopropenone (DPC). This TCR derives from a woman aged 30 to 39 with alopecia areata. Some clones in this sample may be carry-over from other donors' samples.

The CDR3, as DNA: TGCAGTGCTAGAGATCTTGTCCTAGCGGGGGGCACAGATACGCAGTATTTT. It codes for CSARDLVLAGGTDTQYF. The chain has TRBV20-1 and TRBJ2-3, with 10 bases lining up with TRBD2. This CDR3 is 17 amino acids long. Germline assignment: CDR1 DFQATT and CDR2 SNEGSKA (reference sequence). V was clipped by 0 bases and J by 1 base; unmatched bases: 7.